A selection of T cell receptor beta chains follows, all from one sample in a study of blood T cell repertoires in COVID-19. Only in-frame clones appear in the TCRdb table, and some are missing; sequencing was by immunoSEQ multiplex PCR. Among approximately 89,000 clones, more than 75% were seen once, and the ten largest hold around 15%. Specimen: peripheral blood. These receptors all come from a woman between 65 and 79 years old with acute or convalescent COVID-19. Each CDR3 is given with its conserved first and last residue. D genes are given only for firm matches. Clone size is not always given. Where it is, it says once, few, many or a class for expanded clones.

cdr3_aa	cdr3_nt	v_call	d_call	j_call	clone_size
CASSQPGGRANEQFF	TGTGCCAGCTCACAACCGGGCGGGAGGGCCAATGAGCAGTTCTTC	TRBV18	TRBD2	TRBJ2-1	NA
CASSFGQGTEAFF	TGTGCCAGCAGCTTTGGACAGGGCACTGAAGCTTTCTTT	TRBV9	TRBD1	TRBJ1-1	few
CASSYSGSSGQETQYF	TGTGCCAGCAGTTACTCGGGGTCTAGCGGTCAAGAGACCCAGTACTTC	TRBV6-2/TRBV6-3	TRBD2	TRBJ2-5	NA
CASSQGFTGVDQPQHF	TGTGCCAGCAGCCAGGGGTTCACAGGGGTGGATCAGCCCCAGCATTTT	TRBV3-1/TRBV3-2	TRBD1	TRBJ1-5	once
CASSMNTEAFF	TGCGCCAGCAGTATGAACACTGAAGCTTTCTTT	TRBV5-1	NA	TRBJ1-1	NA
CASSYRTGTGQPQHF	TGTGCCAGCAGTTACCGGACCGGGACAGGCCAGCCCCAGCATTTT	TRBV6-2/TRBV6-3	TRBD1	TRBJ1-5	NA
CASSHRIGGSSEKLFF	TGTGCCAGCAGCCATCGGATCGGGGGGTCTAGTGAAAAACTGTTTTTT	TRBV3-1/TRBV3-2	NA	TRBJ1-4	NA
CASSSGGPFYNEQFF	TGCGCCAGCAGTAGCGGAGGGCCGTTCTACAATGAGCAGTTCTTC	TRBV6-2/TRBV6-3	NA	TRBJ2-1	NA
CASRPAAVSNEKLFF	TGTGCCAGCAGGCCGGCGGCAGTATCTAATGAAAAACTGTTTTTT	TRBV7-9	NA	TRBJ1-4	NA
CASHENRVTGELFF	TGTGCCAGCCACGAGAACAGGGTCACCGGGGAGCTGTTTTTT	TRBV2	NA	TRBJ2-2	NA
CASSLALADTTDTQYF	TGTGCCAGCAGCTTAGCGCTAGCGGATACCACAGATACGCAGTATTTT	TRBV7-8	TRBD2	TRBJ2-3	NA
CASSLEAGLYNEQFF	TGTGCCAGCAGCTTAGAAGCGGGACTCTACAATGAGCAGTTCTTC	TRBV11-2	TRBD2	TRBJ2-1	NA
CASSLAFQLNTGELFF	TGTGCCAGCAGCTTAGCGTTCCAACTGAACACCGGGGAGCTGTTTTTT	TRBV7-6	NA	TRBJ2-2	NA
CASSPRTSGSDEQFF	TGCGCCAGCAGCCCCCGGACTAGCGGGAGCGATGAGCAGTTCTTC	TRBV4-1	TRBD2	TRBJ2-1	NA
CASSRAGTVNTEAFF	TGTGCCAGTAGTAGAGCCGGGACAGTGAACACTGAAGCTTTCTTT	TRBV19	TRBD1	TRBJ1-1	NA
CASSQGRTWGNTIYF	TGTGCCAGCAGCCAAGGGAGGACCTGGGGAAACACCATATATTTT	TRBV3-1/TRBV3-2	NA	TRBJ1-3	NA
CATSDPRTGHEQFF	TGTGCCACCAGTGATCCGAGGACAGGGCATGAGCAGTTCTTC	TRBV24-1	TRBD1	TRBJ2-1	NA
CASSLRSYNEQFF	TGTGCCAGCAGCCTAAGGAGCTACAATGAGCAGTTCTTC	TRBV12-3/TRBV12-4	NA	TRBJ2-1	NA
CATSEAWTGYGANVLTF	TGTGCCACCAGTGAGGCCTGGACAGGGTACGGGGCCAACGTCCTGACTTTC	TRBV24-1	TRBD1	TRBJ2-6	few
CASSPALGNEQFF	TGTGCCAGCAGCCCCGCACTAGGCAATGAGCAGTTCTTC	TRBV11-1	NA	TRBJ2-1	NA
CASSEDSYSPLHF	TGCGCCAGCAGCGAGGACAGTTATTCACCCCTCCACTTT	TRBV5-1	NA	TRBJ1-6	NA
CASKRLAGSTGELFF	TGTGCCAGTAAGAGACTAGCGGGAAGCACCGGGGAGCTGTTTTTT	TRBV19	TRBD2	TRBJ2-2	NA
CASSQDSVIPYNEQFF	TGTGCCAGCAGCCAAGATTCGGTGATCCCCTACAATGAGCAGTTCTTC	TRBV3-1/TRBV3-2	NA	TRBJ2-1	NA
CASSPRSLDSVGETQYF	TGTGCCAGCTCACCACGATCATTGGACAGCGTAGGGGAGACCCAGTACTTC	TRBV18	NA	TRBJ2-5	NA
CASKAGTANTEAFF	TGTGCCAGTAAAGCCGGGACAGCTAACACTGAAGCTTTCTTT	TRBV6-5	TRBD1	TRBJ1-1	NA
CAWSQGQPQHF	TGTGCCTGGAGTCAGGGACAGCCCCAGCATTTT	TRBV30	NA	TRBJ1-5	NA
CASSYSGLQQYF	TGTGCCAGCAGTTACTCGGGGCTTCAGCAGTATTTT	TRBV6-5	NA	TRBJ2-3	NA
CASSSGLVYNEQFF	TGTGCCAGCAGCTCAGGACTAGTCTACAATGAGCAGTTCTTC	TRBV7-2	TRBD2	TRBJ2-1	NA
CASSVGTSGGKDTQYF	TGTGCCAGCAGTGTCGGGACTAGCGGGGGTAAGGATACGCAGTATTTT	TRBV6-4	TRBD2	TRBJ2-3	few
CASSLGGWRVTEGTDTQYF	TGTGCCAGCAGCTTAGGCGGTTGGCGGGTAACAGAGGGCACAGATACGCAGTATTTT	TRBV7-2	NA	TRBJ2-3	NA
CASSGHLNTEAFF	TGTGCCAGCAGCGGACACTTGAACACTGAAGCTTTCTTT	TRBV7-2	NA	TRBJ1-1	NA
CASSGPQGIGELFF	TGTGCCAGCAGCGGGCCACAGGGAATCGGGGAGCTGTTTTTT	TRBV11-3	NA	TRBJ2-2	NA
CASTLAGRPANEQFF	TGTGCCAGCACGCTAGCGGGCCGACCAGCCAATGAGCAGTTCTTC	TRBV7-2	TRBD2	TRBJ2-1	NA
CASSLPSGGGTDTQYF	TGTGCCAGCAGCTTGCCCAGCGGGGGGGGCACAGATACGCAGTATTTT	TRBV5-6	TRBD2	TRBJ2-3	NA
CASSSQDRGYQPQHF	TGTGCCAGTAGTTCCCAGGACAGGGGTTATCAGCCCCAGCATTTT	TRBV19	TRBD1	TRBJ1-5	NA
CASSRQETQYF	TGTGCCAGCAGCCGTCAAGAGACCCAGTACTTC	TRBV6-5	NA	TRBJ2-5	NA
CASRRGDSYNEQFF	TGTGCCAGCCGGAGGGGGGACAGTTACAATGAGCAGTTCTTC	TRBV19	NA	TRBJ2-1	NA
CASSPGGGFANTGELFF	TGTGCCAGCAGCCCGGGCGGGGGGTTCGCGAACACCGGGGAGCTGTTTTTT	TRBV5-4	TRBD2	TRBJ2-2	NA
CASPIQGAETQYF	TGTGCCAGCCCGATCCAGGGGGCAGAGACCCAGTACTTC	TRBV21-1	NA	TRBJ2-5	NA
CASSLAGEGGQNIQYF	TGTGCCAGCAGCTTAGCCGGAGAAGGCGGCCAAAACATTCAGTACTTC	TRBV7-9	NA	TRBJ2-4	once
CASSLSGFNQPQHF	TGTGCCAGCAGCTTATCAGGATTTAATCAGCCCCAGCATTTT	TRBV7-9	NA	TRBJ1-5	NA
CASNTPGAFRSLTEAFF	TGTGCCAGTAACACACCTGGGGCTTTTCGAAGTTTGACTGAAGCTTTCTTT	TRBV19	NA	TRBJ1-1	NA
CASSFAGQGETQYF	TGTGCCAGCAGCTTCGCCGGACAGGGCGAGACCCAGTACTTC	TRBV7-2	TRBD1	TRBJ2-5	few